A single sample gave rise to the 9 T cell receptor beta chains below, sequenced in a study of cytomegalovirus exposure and HLA in healthy donors. 13 Jbeta primers and 60 Vbeta primers were used for the PCR. Profiling relied on immunoSEQ multiplex PCR, and the TCRdb table lists in-frame clones only, not all of them. The table records more than 200,000 clones, roughly 68% of them present only once. The sample taken for sequencing was PBMCs. Every receptor here comes from a man aged 35-49 years in good health and CMV-seropositive.

The gene calls are TRBV11-2 and TRBJ2-7, with 10 bases lining up with TRBD1. The germline CDR1 and CDR2 sequences are SGHAT and FQNNGV. J was trimmed by 2 bases and V by 4 bases; bases with no gene match: 5. The CDR3 consists of 15 residues. The CDR3 spells CASSSGQGPPYEQYF. For the CDR3, the DNA is TGTGCCAGCAGCTCGGGACAGGGGCCACCCTACGAGCAGTACTTC. The entire variable domain, with the rest obtained from reference TRBV11-2 and TRBJ2-7, is as follows: EAGVAQSPRYKIIEKRQSVAFWCNPISGHATLYWYQQILGQGPKLLIQFQNNGVVDDSQLPKDRFSAERLKGVDSTLKIQPAKLEDSAVYLCASSSGQGPPYEQYFGPGTRLTVT.

V gene TRBV27 combines with J gene TRBJ2-7; D is possibly TRBD1 (6 bases). Trimming removed 2 bases from V and 6 bases from J, with 20 bases in between. Germline CDR1 is MNHEY and CDR2 is SMNVEV (reference sequence). There are 16 residues in the CDR3. For the CDR3, the DNA is TGTGCCAGCAGTTTACTCCCAACCGGGACATCACGCGAGCAGTACTTC. Translated: CASSLLPTGTSREQYF.

The V and J genes are TRBV4-2 and TRBJ1-3; 11 bases agree with TRBD1. The V segment lost 4 bases and the J segment 2 bases; nucleotides outside the gene matches: 4. This CDR3 comprises 16 residues. From germline, CDR1 is LGHNA and CDR2 YNFKEQ. In DNA form, the CDR3 reads TGTGCCAGCAGCCCTCCGGGACAGGGGGCTGGAAACACCATATATTTT. It specifies CASSPPGQGAGNTIYF.

The genes are TRBV5-1 and TRBJ1-1; D gene uncertain. Germline assignment: CDR1 SGHRS and CDR2 YFSETQ. Trimming pared 1 base from V and 0 bases from J, leaving 7 bases between. The CDR3 sequence is 14 residues long. The CDR3 sequence is CASSLSGLNTEAFF. As DNA, the CDR3 is TGCGCCAGCAGCTTGTCGGGTTTGAACACTGAAGCTTTCTTT.

This clone was detected once. A junction boundary mismatches the germline segment, possibly from a read error. The chain recombines TRBV5-1 with TRBJ1-2; 8 bases are a match to TRBD1. Germline V CDR1 and CDR2: SGHRS, YFSETQ. The CDR3 is 15 amino acids. The CDR3 DNA reads TGCGCCAGCAGCCCTGTCGGACAGGGAGGCTATGGCTACATCTTC. Protein sequence: CASSPVGQGGYGYIF. Drawing the rest from reference TRBV5-1 and TRBJ1-2, the complete variable domain is KAGVTQTPRYLIKTRGQQVTLSCSPISGHRSVSWYQQTPGQGLQFLFEYFSETQRNKGNFPGRFSGRQFSNSRSEMNVSTLELGDSALYLCASSPVGQGGYGYIFGSGTRLTVV.

This chain uses TRBV27 with TRBJ2-2, with 10 bases fitting TRBD1. V lost 3 bases and J lost 7; bases outside the gene matches: 5. Per germline, CDR1 MNHEY and CDR2 SMNVEV (reference sequence). The CDR3 is made up of 15 amino acids. CDR3 protein: CASSFRQGANGELFF. The DNA for the CDR3 is TGTGCCAGCAGTTTCAGACAGGGGGCGAACGGGGAGCTGTTTTTT.

A few counts support this clone. The genes are TRBV5-1 and TRBJ2-7; TRBD2 agrees at 11 bases. CDR1 SGHRS and CDR2 YFSETQ come from the germline V gene. V shed 4 bases and J 5 bases; nucleotides not matched to a gene: 8. The CDR3 has 15 amino acids. CDR3 bases: TGCGCCAGCAGCAAAGCTAGCGGGGGGCGCCACGAGCAGTACTTC. Its protein is CASSKASGGRHEQYF.

This chain connects TRBV5-1 to TRBJ1-1, with unresolved D. Germline lookup yields CDR1 SGHRS and CDR2 YFSETQ. CDR3 size: 14 residues. Between the trimmed V and J ends, which lost 0 bases and 4 bases, there was a span of 10 bases. In nucleotides, the CDR3 is TGCGCCAGCAGCTTGGGTACAGTGAGCACTGAAGCTTTCTTT. Protein: CASSLGTVSTEAFF.

The chain combines TRBV2 with TRBJ1-1; D is ambiguous. The CDR3 sequence is 11 residues long. The V end was cut by 4 bases, the J end by 4 bases, with 4 bases between. Germline V lookup: CDR1 SNHLY, CDR2 FYNNEI. CDR3 residues: CASSVSTEAFF. In nucleotides, the CDR3 is TGTGCCAGCAGTGTGAGCACTGAAGCTTTCTTT.